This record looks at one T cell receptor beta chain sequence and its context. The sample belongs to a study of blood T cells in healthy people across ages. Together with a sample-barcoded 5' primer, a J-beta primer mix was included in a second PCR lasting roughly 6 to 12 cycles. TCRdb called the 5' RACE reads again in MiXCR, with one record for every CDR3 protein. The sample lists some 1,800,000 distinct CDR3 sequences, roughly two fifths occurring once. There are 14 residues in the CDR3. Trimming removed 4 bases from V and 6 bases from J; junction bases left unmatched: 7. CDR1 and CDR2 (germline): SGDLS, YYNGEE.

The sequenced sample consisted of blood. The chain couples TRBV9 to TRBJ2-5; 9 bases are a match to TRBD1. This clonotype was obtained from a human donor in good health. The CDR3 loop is CASSTTGGSQTQYF. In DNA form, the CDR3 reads TGTGCCAGCAGCACGACAGGGGGGTCGCAGACCCAGTACTTC.